The rows below give T cell receptor beta chains drawn from one sample of a study of OX40 agonist ivuxolimab in advanced cancers. The method was immunoSEQ multiplex PCR; TCRdb's version includes in-frame clones alone and lacks a portion of them. The data show around 68,000 clones, with around 87% seen just once and approximately 0.39% held by the top ten. The source was CD4+ or CD8+ T cells sorted from blood, collected in a trial of the OX40 agonist ivuxolimab. These receptors all come from an adult with an advanced solid tumor such as melanoma, head and neck, liver or kidney cancer. The conserved cysteine and the conserved F or W are not part of the CDR3 here. Fields, in order: clone size, V gene, CDR3 protein. The size entry is marked missing in some rows and otherwise reads once, few, many or a size class.

>-|TRBV6-6
ASSYEGENQPQH
>-|TRBV5-1
ASSLFGSSGEGYT
>-|TRBV14
ASSQVQGGLYEQY
>-|TRBV6-1
ASSRARGATEAF
>once|TRBV7-2
ASSPLWEGRHGYT
>-|TRBV10-3
AISSRGRGSNQPQH
>few|TRBV27
ASSWGQGRDTQY
>few|TRBV10-3
AISLGTDSYEQY
>-|TRBV11-2
ASSLDSRRDGNQPQH
>-|TRBV5-8
ASSYPPGGRNEKLF
>-|TRBV6-5
ASSYQDRVQTQY
>-|TRBV29-1
SVGTGTRNEQF
>-|TRBV7-9
ASSPRQGGTEAF
>once|TRBV5-3
ARSLGTSGGSSYNEQF
>-|TRBV7-6
ASSAQPDRPSSYNEQF
>-|TRBV29-1
SSETDPYGYT
>-|TRBV11-2
ASSLRTGDPGYT
>-|TRBV19
ASTTTGGLNEKLF
>-|TRBV11-3
ASSLADSNEQF
>-|TRBV2
ASSDVGGASEQF
>-|TRBV5-1
ASSFIRGTGELF
>few|TRBV4-1
ASSQLTTGLNGYT
>-|TRBV2
ASSEALSLVRHFYEQY
>once|TRBV11-2
ASSIAESYEQY
>-|TRBV6-1
ASSEPQGLAGIRELF
>-|TRBV6-5
ASSGRDAISYEQY
>-|TRBV5-4
ATKLAGVSSYEQY
>-|TRBV12-5
ASGLVMGPSSGNTIY
>once|TRBV5-6
ASSLGDRLSYEQY
>-|TRBV5-3
ARETATNTGELF
>-|TRBV4-3
ASSQDPRGGSTDTQY
>-|TRBV19
ASSIRQGALSSGANVLT
>-|TRBV9
ASSVPPRAGGGTGELF
>-|TRBV28
ASSPTGTRSYEQY
>once|TRBV7-2
ASSGQYTDTQY
>-|TRBV5-4
ASRTGTPFSTDTQY
>-|TRBV13
ASSYGQRGTIY
>-|TRBV2
ASAMAANQETQY
>-|TRBV30
AWSSWGNSLNTEAF
>-|TRBV4-2
ASSLRRDSPLEEQY
>-|TRBV5-6
ASSSQGRGTGELF
>-|TRBV13
ASSSYGRNSGNTIY
>-|TRBV7-9
ASSSSNRAGYEQY
>-|TRBV10-3
AISESLSNTDTQY
>-|TRBV5-1
ASSLAERANEKLF
>-|TRBV7-3
ASSFQQGAEAF
>-|TRBV27
ASRAGNTEAF
>-|TRBV5-1
ASSLEAGTSTDTQY
>few|TRBV7-9
ASTEADGLAETQY
>-|TRBV11-2
ASSLGSRWEQF
>-|TRBV19
ASSSGSASNEKLF
>-|TRBV15
ATSRVRLEETQY
>-|TRBV5-1
ASAPHDRTNEQF
>-|TRBV6-1
ASSGAWNEKLF
>-|TRBV6-1
ASSTPQGAQYGYT